This TCR beta chain was found in a study of blood T cells in healthy people across ages. As for this clonotype: Its antigen is unidentified.

Findings of the study overall: TCR beta diversity, measured per million T cells, fell in a roughly linear way with age.

CDR1 and CDR2 (germline): SQVTM, ANQGSEA. V was pared by 4 bases and J by 7 bases, with 9 bases of the junction left unmatched. The CDR3 length is 14 residues. The draw of peripheral blood yielded ten milliliters from each donor. Using a J-beta primer mix together with a sample-barcoded 5' primer, a second PCR was run for roughly 7 to 11 cycles. Samples each returned at least 3 million CDR3-containing paired-end reads. TCRdb fed the 5' RACE reads into MiXCR, producing one record per CDR3 protein. The table has around 2 million distinct CDR3 sequences, approximately 40% seen once. The clonotype originates from a human donor in good health. The sample taken for sequencing was blood. This rearrangement joins TRBV29-1 to TRBJ2-1; 8 bases are shared with TRBD2. The CDR3 protein is CSVVGGAERNEQFF. CDR3 DNA sequence: TGCAGCGTTGTCGGGGGGGCAGAAAGGAATGAGCAGTTCTTC.